The TCR beta chain under discussion was sequenced for a study of cytomegalovirus exposure and HLA in healthy donors. Findings and caveats of the study: An ancestry cluster, one associated with Asian ancestry, reportedly showed fewer N-insertions than the 666-donor mean in a later analysis. The study flagged approximately 180 TCR beta chains as cytomegalovirus-associated. The productive fraction for most TCR beta V segments was about 87% or about 30% in an earlier analysis. Three chains linked to CMV were shown in vitro to be specific for CMV antigens.

The PCR ran on 60 Vbeta and 13 Jbeta primers. Clones were sequenced by immunoSEQ multiplex PCR, and TCRdb holds only the in-frame ones, with some missing. The data hold about 55,000 clones, with approximately 80% observed a single time. This clone was seen just once. The target antigen is unknown. Germline loops: CDR1 MNHEY, CDR2 SMNVEV (reference sequence). With 2 bases removed from V and 4 bases from J, the gap between germline ends came to 10 bases. CDR3 length: 14 amino acids. The V and J genes are TRBV27 and TRBJ2-3; D gene uncertain. The TCR was taken from a female donor in good health and CMV-seronegative. The sequencing input was PBMCs. The chain's CDR3 is CASSLVLGADTQYF. The CDR3 DNA follows: TGTGCCAGCAGTTTAGTCCTAGGAGCAGATACGCAGTATTTT.